The 14 T cell receptor beta chains below were found in one sample sequenced in a study of cytomegalovirus exposure and HLA in healthy donors. The PCR made use of 60 Vbeta and 13 Jbeta primers. This table comes from immunoSEQ multiplex PCR, and its TCRdb copy is limited to in-frame clones, with some not included. The table shows 50,000 or so clones, with approximately 85% occurring only once. The specimen sequenced was PBMCs. The receptors stem from a boy aged 10-17 years in good health and CMV-seropositive.

J is TRBJ2-7 and V is TRBV4-1; 8 nucleotides agree with TRBD2. This CDR3 has 17 amino acids. Germline trimming cut 2 bases from V and 2 bases from J; bases unmatched to any gene: 11. Germline CDR1 is MGHRA and CDR2 is YSYEKL. The CDR3 sequence: CASSQPILSGVAYEQYF. CDR3 DNA sequence: TGCGCCAGCAGCCAACCGATACTTAGCGGGGTCGCCTACGAGCAGTACTTC.

V gene TRBV5-4 combines with J gene TRBJ2-2; 7 bases are shared with TRBD2. The ends lost 4 bases at V and 5 bases at J; junction bases unmatched: 5. CDR1 is SGHNT, CDR2 YYREEE, per germline (reference sequence). The CDR3 is 14 residues long. The CDR3 loop reads CASSLGLVTGELFF. CDR3 bases: TGTGCCAGCAGCCTCGGACTAGTAACCGGGGAGCTGTTTTTT. The complete variable domain, with remaining parts taken from reference TRBV5-4 and TRBJ2-2, reads ETGVTQSPTHLIKTRGQQVTLRCSSQSGHNTVSWYQQALGQGPQFIFQYYREEENGRGNFPPRFSGLQFPNYSSELNVNALELDDSALYLCASSLGLVTGELFFGEGSRLTVL.

The table lists this clone with a few counts. V usage is TRBV11-2 and J usage is TRBJ1-1; TRBD1 is a possible D gene (6 bases). CDR3 size: 14 residues. V was clipped by 5 bases and J by 1 base, with 11 bases between them. Germline V CDR1 and CDR2: SGHAT, FQNNGV. CDR3 residues: CASSTYRENTEAFF. The CDR3 bases are TGTGCCAGCAGCACGTACAGGGAGAACACTGAAGCTTTCTTT.

V usage is TRBV7-9 and J usage is TRBJ2-7, with D tentatively TRBD1 (6 bases). The CDR3 loop spans 14 amino acids. Germline loops: CDR1 SEHNR, CDR2 FQNEAQ (reference sequence). V gave up 1 base and J gave up 0 bases, with 7 bases separating them. The CDR3 reads CASSLETGSYEQYF. The CDR3 bases are TGTGCCAGCAGCTTAGAGACAGGCTCCTACGAGCAGTACTTC. Based on the CDR3 plus reference TRBV7-9 and TRBJ2-7, the full variable domain is DTGVSQNPRHKITKRGQNVTFRCDPISEHNRLYWYRQTLGQGPEFLTYFQNEAQLEKSRLLSDRFSAERPKGSFSTLEIQRTEQGDSAMYLCASSLETGSYEQYFGPGTRLTVT.

J is TRBJ2-7 and V is TRBV5-1, with 7 bases lining up with TRBD1. The CDR3 extends over 12 amino acids. Germline V gene data show CDR1 as SGHRS and CDR2 as YFSETQ. Unmatched junction bases numbered 2, after V lost 5 bases and J lost 3 bases. The CDR3 DNA reads TGCGCCAGCAGAGGGACAGTCTACGAGCAGTACTTC. This codes for CASRGTVYEQYF.

The V and J genes are TRBV9 and TRBJ2-3, with 7 bases lining up with TRBD2. Germline-derived CDR1 and CDR2 are SGDLS and YYNGEE. CDR3 size: 14 residues. The ends lost 2 bases at V and 2 bases at J; junction bases unmatched: 2. As DNA, the CDR3 is TGTGCCAGCAGCGTCAGCGGGGTCACAGATACGCAGTATTTT. Amino acids: CASSVSGVTDTQYF.

With regard to this clone: One end of the junction varies from germline; a read error may be responsible. The J gene is TRBJ2-1, the V gene TRBV7-9; 8 nucleotides line up with TRBD2. CDR3 length equals 12 residues. The V gene's germline CDR1 is SEHNR and CDR2 FQNEAQ (reference sequence). The CDR3 is CSSAGGRNEQFF. The CDR3 DNA reads TGTTCCAGCGCGGGGGGACGGAATGAGCAGTTCTTC. Full variable domain (missing parts from reference TRBV7-9 and TRBJ2-1): DTGVSQNPRHKITKRGQNVTFRCDPISEHNRLYWYRQTLGQGPEFLTYFQNEAQLEKSRLLSDRFSAERPKGSFSTLEIQRTEQGDSAMYLCSSAGGRNEQFFGPGTRLTVL.

The chain combines TRBV25-1 with TRBJ2-5; no firm D call. Germline V lookup: CDR1 MGHDK, CDR2 SYGVNS. The CDR3 runs 13 residues. V shed 4 bases and J shed 6 bases, with 12 bases lying between them. This chain's CDR3 is CASSGVASKTQYF. The CDR3 DNA reads as TGTGCCAGCAGTGGAGTAGCAAGCAAGACCCAGTACTTC.

The gene calls are TRBV4-2 and TRBJ1-1; D unclear. V shed 1 base and J shed 7 bases, with 16 bases lying between them. Looked up from germline, CDR1 is LGHNA and CDR2 is YNFKEQ. This CDR3 spans 15 amino acids. The CDR3 coding sequence is TGTGCCAGCAGCCAAGGTAGTCGGGCGAGCGGTGAAGCTTTCTTT. Translated: CASSQGSRASGEAFF.

The chain combines TRBV5-1 with TRBJ1-3; 9 bases are a match to TRBD1. Losses at the gene ends were 4 bases for V and 6 bases for J; bases not matched to a gene: 5. The V gene's germline CDR1 is SGHRS and CDR2 YFSETQ. The CDR3 has 14 amino acids. CDR3 sequence (DNA): TGCGCCAGCAGCAAGGACAGGGGAGAAAACACCATATATTTT. This sequence encodes CASSKDRGENTIYF.

The chain has TRBV10-1 and TRBJ1-4; 8 bases are shared with TRBD1. Per the germline V gene, CDR1 is WNHNN and CDR2 is SYGVQD (reference sequence). CDR3 length equals 15 residues. The ends lost 6 bases at V and 6 bases at J; junction bases unmatched: 9. CDR3 in DNA: TGCGCCAGCAGGTTCATCAGGGGGCGGGATGAAAAACTGTTTTTT. This translates into CASRFIRGRDEKLFF.

This clone occurred once. This chain uses TRBV5-5 with TRBJ1-1; D possibly corresponds to TRBD1 (6 bases). In germline, CDR1 is SGHKS, CDR2 YYEKEE (reference sequence). Trimming left V 5 bases short and J 1 base short, with 18 bases between. The CDR3 loop spans 16 amino acids. The CDR3 here is CASRGEGTMPNTEAFF. DNA of the CDR3: TGTGCCAGCAGGGGAGAGGGGACAATGCCGAACACTGAAGCTTTCTTT. The whole variable domain, filled in from reference TRBV5-5 and TRBJ1-1, reads DAGVTQSPTHLIKTRGQQVTLRCSPISGHKSVSWYQQVLGQGPQFIFQYYEKEERGRGNFPDRFSARQFPNYSSELNVNALLLGDSALYLCASRGEGTMPNTEAFFGQGTRLTVV.

V gene TRBV5-4 combines with J gene TRBJ2-3, with 9 bases that match TRBD1. The V gene end was trimmed by 0 bases and the J gene end by 4 bases; junction bases not matched to a gene: 3. The CDR3 is 15 residues long. The germline gives CDR1 SGHNT, CDR2 YYREEE (reference sequence). CDR3: CASSLGDREADTQYF. CDR3 sequence (DNA): TGTGCCAGCAGCTTGGGGGACAGGGAGGCAGATACGCAGTATTTT.

In its sample, this clone was seen once. V gene TRBV19 combines with J gene TRBJ1-5; no clear D. V was clipped by 5 bases and J by 1 base, with 21 bases between them. The germline CDR1 and CDR2 sequences are LNHDA and SQIVND (reference sequence). The CDR3 has 18 amino acids. CDR3 sequence (DNA): TGTGCCAGTAGTCCTGTGGGTTCGGGGTTTGGGAGCAATCAGCCCCAGCATTTT. It specifies CASSPVGSGFGSNQPQHF.